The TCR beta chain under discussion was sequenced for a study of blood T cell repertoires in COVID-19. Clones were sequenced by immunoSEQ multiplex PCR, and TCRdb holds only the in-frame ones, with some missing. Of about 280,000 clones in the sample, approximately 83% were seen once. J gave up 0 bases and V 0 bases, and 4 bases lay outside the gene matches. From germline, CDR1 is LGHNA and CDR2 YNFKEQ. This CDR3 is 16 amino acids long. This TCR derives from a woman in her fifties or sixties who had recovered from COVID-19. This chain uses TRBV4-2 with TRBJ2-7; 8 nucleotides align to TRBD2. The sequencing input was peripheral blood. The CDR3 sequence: CASSQEGAGASYEQYF. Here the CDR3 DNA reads TGTGCCAGCAGCCAAGAGGGAGCGGGGGCCTCCTACGAGCAGTACTTC.